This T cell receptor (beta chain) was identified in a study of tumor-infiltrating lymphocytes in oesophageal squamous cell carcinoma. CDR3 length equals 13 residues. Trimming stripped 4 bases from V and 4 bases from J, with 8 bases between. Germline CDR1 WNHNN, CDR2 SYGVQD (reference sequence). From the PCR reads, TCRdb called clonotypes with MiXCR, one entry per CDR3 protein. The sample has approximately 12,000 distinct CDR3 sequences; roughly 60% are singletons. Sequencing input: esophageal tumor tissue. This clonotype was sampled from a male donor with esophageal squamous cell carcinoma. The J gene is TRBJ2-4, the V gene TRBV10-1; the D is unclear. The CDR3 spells CASSVARKNIQYF. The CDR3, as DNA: TGCGCCAGCAGTGTGGCCCGGAAAAACATTCAGTACTTC.